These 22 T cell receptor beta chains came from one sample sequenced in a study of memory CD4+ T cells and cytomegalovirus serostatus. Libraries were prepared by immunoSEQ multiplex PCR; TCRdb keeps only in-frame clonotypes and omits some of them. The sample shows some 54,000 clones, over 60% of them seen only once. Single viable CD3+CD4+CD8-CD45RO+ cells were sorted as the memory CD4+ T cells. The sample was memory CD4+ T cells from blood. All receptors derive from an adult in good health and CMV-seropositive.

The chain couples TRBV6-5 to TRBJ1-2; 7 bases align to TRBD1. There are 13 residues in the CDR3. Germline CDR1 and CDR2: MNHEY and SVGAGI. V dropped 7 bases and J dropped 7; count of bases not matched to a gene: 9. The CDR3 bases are TGTGCCAGCACCGACGACAGGGTTACTGGCTACACCTTC. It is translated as CASTDDRVTGYTF.

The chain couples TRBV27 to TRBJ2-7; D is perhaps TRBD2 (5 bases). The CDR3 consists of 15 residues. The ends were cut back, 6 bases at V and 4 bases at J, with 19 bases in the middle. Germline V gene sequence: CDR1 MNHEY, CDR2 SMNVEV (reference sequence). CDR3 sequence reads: CASSPLLAGQYEQYF. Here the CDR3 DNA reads TGTGCCAGCAGCCCCCTCCTGGCGGGCCAATACGAGCAGTACTTC.

This CDR3 is CASSPGLGLAGEAYEQYF. In nucleotides, the CDR3 is TGTGCCAGCAGCCCCGGACTGGGACTAGCGGGGGAAGCCTACGAGCAGTACTTC. This chain uses TRBV5-7 with TRBJ2-7, with 14 bases aligning to TRBD2. TRBV5-7 is an ORF, and what it does is uncertain. The length of the CDR3 is 18 residues. After removal of 4 bases from V and 2 bases from J, the junction contained 11 bases not matched to a gene.

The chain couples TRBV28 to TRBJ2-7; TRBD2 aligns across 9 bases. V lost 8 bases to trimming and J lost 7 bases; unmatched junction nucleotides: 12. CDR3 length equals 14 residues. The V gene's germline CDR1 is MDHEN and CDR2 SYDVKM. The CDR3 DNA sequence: TGTGCCAGCCGTTATAGCGGGAGAACGTGGGAGCAGTACTTC. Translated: CASRYSGRTWEQYF. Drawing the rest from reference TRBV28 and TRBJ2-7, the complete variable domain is DVKVTQSSRYLVKRTGEKVFLECVQDMDHENMFWYRQDPGLGLRLIYFSYDVKMKEKGDIPEGYSVSREKKERFSLILESASTNQTSMYLCASRYSGRTWEQYFGPGTRLTVT.

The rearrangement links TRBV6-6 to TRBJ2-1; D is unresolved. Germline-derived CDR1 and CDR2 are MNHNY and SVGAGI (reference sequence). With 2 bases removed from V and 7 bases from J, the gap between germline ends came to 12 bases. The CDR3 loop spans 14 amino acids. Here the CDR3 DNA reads TGTGCCAGCAGTTACCCCCCCTATGGGAATGAGCAGTTCTTC. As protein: CASSYPPYGNEQFF.

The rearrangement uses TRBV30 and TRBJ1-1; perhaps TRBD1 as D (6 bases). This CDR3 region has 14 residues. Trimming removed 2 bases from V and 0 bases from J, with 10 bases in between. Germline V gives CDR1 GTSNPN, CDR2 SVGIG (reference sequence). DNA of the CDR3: TGTGCCTGGAGTAAAGGGGGGCTGAACACTGAAGCTTTCTTT. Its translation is CAWSKGGLNTEAFF.

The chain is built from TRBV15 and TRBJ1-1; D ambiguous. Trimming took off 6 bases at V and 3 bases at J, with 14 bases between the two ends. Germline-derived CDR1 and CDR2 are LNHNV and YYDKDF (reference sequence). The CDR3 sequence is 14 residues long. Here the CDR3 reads CATRGRATDTEAFF. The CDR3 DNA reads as TGTGCCACCAGGGGCAGAGCAACGGACACTGAAGCTTTCTTT.

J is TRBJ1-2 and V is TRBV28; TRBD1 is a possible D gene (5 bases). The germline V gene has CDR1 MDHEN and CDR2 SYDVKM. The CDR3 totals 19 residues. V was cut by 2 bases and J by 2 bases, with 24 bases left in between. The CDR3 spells CASSLTIVFRRGRNYGYTF. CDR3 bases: TGTGCCAGCAGTTTAACGATAGTGTTCCGAAGGGGCAGGAACTATGGCTACACCTTC.

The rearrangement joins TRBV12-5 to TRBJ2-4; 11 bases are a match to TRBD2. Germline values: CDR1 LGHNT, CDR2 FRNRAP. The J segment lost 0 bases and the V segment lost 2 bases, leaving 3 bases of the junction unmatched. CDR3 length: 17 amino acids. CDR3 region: CASGLQGLAVAKNIQYF. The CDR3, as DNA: TGTGCTAGTGGTTTGCAGGGACTAGCGGTAGCCAAAAACATTCAGTACTTC.

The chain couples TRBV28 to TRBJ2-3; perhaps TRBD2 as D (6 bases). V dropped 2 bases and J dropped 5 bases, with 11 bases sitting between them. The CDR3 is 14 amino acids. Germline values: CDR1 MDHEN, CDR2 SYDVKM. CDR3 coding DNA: TGTGCCAGCAGTTTAGGAGGGAGAATAGATACGCAGTATTTT. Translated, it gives CASSLGGRIDTQYF.

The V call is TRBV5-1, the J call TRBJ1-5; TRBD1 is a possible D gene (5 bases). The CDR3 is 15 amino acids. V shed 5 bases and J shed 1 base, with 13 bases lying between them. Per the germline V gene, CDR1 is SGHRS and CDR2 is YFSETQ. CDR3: CASRGGDGSNQPQHF. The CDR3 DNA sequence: TGCGCCAGCAGGGGAGGGGATGGGAGCAATCAGCCCCAGCATTTT. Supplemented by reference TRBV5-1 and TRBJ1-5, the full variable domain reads KAGVTQTPRYLIKTRGQQVTLSCSPISGHRSVSWYQQTPGQGLQFLFEYFSETQRNKGNFPGRFSGRQFSNSRSEMNVSTLELGDSALYLCASRGGDGSNQPQHFGDGTRLSIL.

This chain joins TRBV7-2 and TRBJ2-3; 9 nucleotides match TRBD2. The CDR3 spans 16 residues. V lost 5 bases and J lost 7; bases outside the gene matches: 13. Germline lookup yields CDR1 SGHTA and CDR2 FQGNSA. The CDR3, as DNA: TGTGCCAGCAGCAGTCGCGGGGGGGGTTCCTCCTATACGCAGTATTTT. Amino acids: CASSSRGGGSSYTQYF.

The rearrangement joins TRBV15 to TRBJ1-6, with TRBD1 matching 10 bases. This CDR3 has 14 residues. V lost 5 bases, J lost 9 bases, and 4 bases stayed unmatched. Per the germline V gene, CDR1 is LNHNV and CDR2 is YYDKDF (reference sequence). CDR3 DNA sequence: TGTGCCACCAGCCCACGGGACAGGGGTTCACCCCTCCACTTT. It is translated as CATSPRDRGSPLHF. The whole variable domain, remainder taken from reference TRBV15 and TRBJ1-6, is DAMVIQNPRYQVTQFGKPVTLSCSQTLNHNVMYWYQQKSSQAPKLLFHYYDKDFNNEADTPDNFQSRRPNTSFCFLDIRSPGLGDTAMYLCATSPRDRGSPLHFGNGTRLTVT.

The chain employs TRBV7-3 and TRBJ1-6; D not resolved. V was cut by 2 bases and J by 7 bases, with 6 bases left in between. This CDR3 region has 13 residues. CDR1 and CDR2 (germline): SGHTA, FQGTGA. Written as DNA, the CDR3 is TGTGCCAGCAGCTTACAGGAAAATTCACCCCTCCACTTT. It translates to CASSLQENSPLHF.

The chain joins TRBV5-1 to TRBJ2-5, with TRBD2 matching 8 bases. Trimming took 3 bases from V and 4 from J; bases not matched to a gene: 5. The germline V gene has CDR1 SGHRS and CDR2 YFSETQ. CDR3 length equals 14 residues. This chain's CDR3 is CASSSGTRGETQYF. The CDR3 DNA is TGCGCCAGCAGCTCAGGGACTAGAGGAGAGACCCAGTACTTC.

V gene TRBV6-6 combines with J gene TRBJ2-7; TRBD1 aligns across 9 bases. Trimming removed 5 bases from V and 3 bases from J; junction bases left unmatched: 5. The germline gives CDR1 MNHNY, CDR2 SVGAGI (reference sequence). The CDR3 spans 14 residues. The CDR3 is CASSLGGQGYEQYF. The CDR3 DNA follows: TGTGCCAGCAGTCTCGGGGGACAGGGCTACGAGCAGTACTTC.

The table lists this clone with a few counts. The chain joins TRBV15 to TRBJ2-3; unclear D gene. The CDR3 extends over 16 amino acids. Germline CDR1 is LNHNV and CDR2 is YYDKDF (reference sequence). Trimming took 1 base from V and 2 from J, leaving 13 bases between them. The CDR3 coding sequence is TGTGCCACCAGCAGAGCGGTGGCGGCCCACACAGATACGCAGTATTTT. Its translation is CATSRAVAAHTDTQYF.

The CDR3, as DNA: TGTGCCAGCAGTGACTGGGCCCTCGAGCAGTACTTC. Translated, it gives CASSDWALEQYF. This rearrangement joins TRBV6-1 to TRBJ2-7; D not resolved. Germline loops: CDR1 MNHNS, CDR2 SASEGT. The CDR3 loop spans 12 amino acids. Trimming pared 3 bases from V and 6 bases from J, leaving 9 bases between.

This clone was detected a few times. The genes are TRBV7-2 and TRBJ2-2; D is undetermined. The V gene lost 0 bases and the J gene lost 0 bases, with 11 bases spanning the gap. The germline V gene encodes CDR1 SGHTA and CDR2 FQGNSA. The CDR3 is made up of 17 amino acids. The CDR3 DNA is TGTGCCAGCAGCTTAGCACGGGCACTCGCGAACACCGGGGAGCTGTTTTTT. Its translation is CASSLARALANTGELFF.

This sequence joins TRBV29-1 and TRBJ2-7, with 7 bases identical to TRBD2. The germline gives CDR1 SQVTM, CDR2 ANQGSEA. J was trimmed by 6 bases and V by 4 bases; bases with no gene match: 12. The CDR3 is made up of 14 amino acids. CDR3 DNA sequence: TGCAGCGTTGCCCCCAGCAGAGCTAGCGGCGAGCAGTACTTC. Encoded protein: CSVAPSRASGEQYF.

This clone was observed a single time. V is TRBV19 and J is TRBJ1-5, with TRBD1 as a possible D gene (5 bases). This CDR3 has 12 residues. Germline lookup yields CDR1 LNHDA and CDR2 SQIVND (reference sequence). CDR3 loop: CASGRASQPQHF. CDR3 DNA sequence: TGTGCTTCGGGCAGGGCTAGTCAGCCCCAGCATTTT. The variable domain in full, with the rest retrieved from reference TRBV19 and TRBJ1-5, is DGGITQSPKYLFRKEGQNVTLSCEQNLNHDAMYWYRQDPGQGLRLIYYSQIVNDFQKGDIAEGYSVSREKKESFPLTVTSAQKNPTAFYLCASGRASQPQHFGDGTRLSIL.

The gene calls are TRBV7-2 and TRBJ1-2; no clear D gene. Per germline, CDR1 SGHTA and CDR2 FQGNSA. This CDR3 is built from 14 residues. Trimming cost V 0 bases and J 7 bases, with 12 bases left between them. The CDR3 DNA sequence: TGTGCCAGCAGCTTAGCGCAAGGGTTTGGTGGCTACACCTTC. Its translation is CASSLAQGFGGYTF.